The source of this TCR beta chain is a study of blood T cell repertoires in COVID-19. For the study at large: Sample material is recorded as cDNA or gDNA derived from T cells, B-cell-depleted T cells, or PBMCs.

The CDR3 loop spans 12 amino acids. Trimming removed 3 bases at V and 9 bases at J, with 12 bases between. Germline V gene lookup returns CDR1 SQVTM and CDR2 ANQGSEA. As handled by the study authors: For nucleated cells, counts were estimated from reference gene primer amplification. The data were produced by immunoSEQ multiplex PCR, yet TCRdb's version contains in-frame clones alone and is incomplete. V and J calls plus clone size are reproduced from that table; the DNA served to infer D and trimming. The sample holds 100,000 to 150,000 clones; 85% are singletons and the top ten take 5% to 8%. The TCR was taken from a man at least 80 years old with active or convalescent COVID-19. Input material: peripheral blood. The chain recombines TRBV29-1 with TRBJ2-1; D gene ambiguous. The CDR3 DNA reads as TGCAGCGTTGACCCCGCCCCGGGTGAGCAGTTCTTC. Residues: CSVDPAPGEQFF.